A single sample is the source of the 5 T cell receptor beta chains below, sequenced in a study of T cells in Graves' hyperthyroidism and ophthalmopathy. RNA transcripts yielded amplified TCR beta CDR3 regions. A set of HTBI primers served as the primers for a first-round RT-PCR of the TCR CDR3. TCRdb used MiXCR to reprocess the multiplex PCR reads, holding one entry per CDR3 protein. The top ten clones hold 7% to 9.5% of a sample with around 300,000 distinct CDR3 sequences, roughly 15% of them seen once. The source material was blood. The source of these receptors is a woman in her thirties or forties with Graves' hyperthyroidism.

This clonotype was seen at least ten times. The rearrangement joins TRBV18 to TRBJ1-1; no firm D call. Trimming took off 3 bases at V and 1 base at J, with 6 bases between the two ends. The CDR3 length is 13 residues. CDR1 is KGHSH and CDR2 is LQKENI in the germline V gene. For the CDR3, the DNA is TGTGCCAGCTCACCGGCAAAGAACACTGAAGCTTTCTTT. It specifies CASSPAKNTEAFF.

This clonotype was counted at least ten times. The chain combines TRBV20-1 with TRBJ2-1, with D possibly TRBD2 on 6 matching bases. CDR3 length equals 15 residues. V was trimmed by 0 bases and J by 9 bases, leaving 18 bases between them. The germline V gene encodes CDR1 DFQATT and CDR2 SNEGSKA (reference sequence). The chain's CDR3 is CSARDRRGGRGEQFF. The CDR3 bases are TGCAGTGCTAGAGATCGGCGGGGTGGCCGCGGTGAGCAGTTCTTC.

This clonotype was detected a few times. The chain has TRBV20-1 and TRBJ1-2; D might be TRBD1 (6 bases). The CDR3 runs 14 residues. Deletions cut 3 bases from V and 8 bases from J, with 19 bases between. Germline assignment: CDR1 DFQATT and CDR2 SNEGSKA (reference sequence). The CDR3 DNA sequence: TGCAGTGCTAGGAGGGGGGCGCGGGGGGAGGGCTACACCTTC. Its translation: CSARRGARGEGYTF.

This chain's CDR3 is CSARDRQNQYTIYF. CDR3 nucleotide sequence: TGCAGTGCAAGGGACAGACAAAATCAATACACCATATATTTT. The chain joins TRBV20-1 to TRBJ1-3, with 7 positions matching TRBD1. Germline V lookup: CDR1 DFQATT, CDR2 SNEGSKA (reference sequence). This CDR3 region has 14 residues. The V gene end was trimmed by 6 bases and the J gene end by 8 bases; junction bases not matched to a gene: 13.

This clonotype was counted only a few times. This sequence joins TRBV19 and TRBJ1-2; 8 positions match TRBD1. The CDR3 spans 13 residues. With V trimmed by 8 bases and J by 5 bases, 7 bases remained unmatched. CDR1 LNHDA and CDR2 SQIVND come from the germline V gene (reference sequence). The CDR3 DNA reads TGTGCCAGTGCGGACAGGGCGAGGTATGGCTACACCTTC. Amino acid sequence: CASADRARYGYTF.